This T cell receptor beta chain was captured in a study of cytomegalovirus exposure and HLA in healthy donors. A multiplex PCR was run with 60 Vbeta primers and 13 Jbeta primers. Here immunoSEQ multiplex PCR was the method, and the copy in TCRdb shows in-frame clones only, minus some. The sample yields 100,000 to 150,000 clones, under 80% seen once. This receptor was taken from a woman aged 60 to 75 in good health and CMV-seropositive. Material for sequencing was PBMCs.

The CDR3 protein is CAWSGDRSSYEQYF. CDR3 DNA: TGTGCCTGGAGTGGGGACAGGAGCTCCTACGAGCAGTACTTC. The chain employs TRBV30 and TRBJ2-7; 8 nucleotides match TRBD1. Germline CDR1 reads GTSNPN; CDR2 reads SVGIG (reference sequence). Germline trimming cut 1 base from V and 0 bases from J; bases unmatched to any gene: 2. The length of the CDR3 is 14 residues.